This TCR beta chain was found in a study of blood T cell repertoires in COVID-19. This table comes from immunoSEQ multiplex PCR, and its TCRdb copy is limited to in-frame clones, with some not included. The sample includes tens of thousands of clones, roughly 76% of them seen just once. Trimming cost V 7 bases and J 2 bases, with 14 bases left between them. The CDR3 contains 14 residues. Per the germline V gene, CDR1 is MGHDK and CDR2 is SYGVNS. Input material: peripheral blood. The chain employs TRBV25-1 and TRBJ1-1, with no clear D. This receptor was identified in a man older than 75 with COVID-19, enrolled during active disease. CDR3 coding DNA: TGTGCCAGCACCCCCGGAGGCAGAAACACTGAAGCTTTCTTT. Its translation is CASTPGGRNTEAFF.